A selection of T cell receptor beta chains follows, all from one sample in a study of blood T cells in healthy people across ages. Each CDR3 protein is one row after TCRdb ran MiXCR on the 5' RACE reads. The data contain hundreds of thousands of distinct CDR3 sequences, around 36% of them singletons. Sequencing was performed on blood. All receptors derive from a man younger than 35 in good health. Both conserved end residues are part of each CDR3. D genes are given only for firm matches. Not all rows give a size; the values are once, few, many and, for expanded clones, a class.

size	V	D	J	length	CDR3	DNA
few	TRBV5-1	TRBD1	TRBJ1-1	15	CASSRTGGTNTEAFF	TGCGCCAGCAGCCGGACAGGGGGGACGAACACTGAAGCTTTCTTT
-	TRBV7-2	-	TRBJ2-3	15	CASSLELASTDTQYF	TGTGCCAGCAGCTTAGAGCTAGCGAGCACAGATACGCAGTATTTT
-	TRBV7-9	TRBD1	TRBJ1-4	13	CASSGGTAEKLFF	TGTGCCAGCAGCGGCGGGACAGCTGAAAAACTGTTTTTT
-	TRBV7-2	-	TRBJ1-6	13	CASSSKYGSPLHF	TGTGCCAGCAGCTCGAAGTACGGTTCACCCCTCCACTTT
-	TRBV7-9	TRBD1	TRBJ2-2	14	CATGGTGATGELFF	TGTGCCACCGGCGGGACAGGGGCCACCGGGGAGCTGTTTTTT
few	TRBV24-1	-	TRBJ2-3	17	CATSDPSTGRYTDTQYF	TGTGCCACCTCAGACCCATCTACAGGACGCTACACAGATACGCAGTATTTT
few	TRBV12-3/TRBV12-4	-	TRBJ1-6	14	CASRPSQAHSPLHF	TGTGCCAGCAGACCCTCCCAAGCGCATTCACCCCTCCACTTT
-	TRBV7-2	-	TRBJ2-2	14	CASSLARATGELFF	TGTGCCAGCAGCTTAGCGCGGGCCACCGGGGAGCTGTTTTTT
-	TRBV20-1	-	TRBJ1-1	14	CSAKAAGQNTEAFF	TGCAGTGCTAAGGCGGCAGGACAGAACACTGAAGCTTTCTTT
-	TRBV14	-	TRBJ2-7	17	CASSLMSGWRENYEQYF	TGTGCCAGCAGCCTCATGTCCGGATGGCGGGAAAACTACGAGCAGTACTTC
few	TRBV9	TRBD1	TRBJ1-1	17	CASSPRPGQGGGTEAFF	TGTGCCAGCAGCCCTCGACCGGGACAGGGAGGGGGCACTGAAGCTTTCTTT
few	TRBV6-5	-	TRBJ1-5	13	CASSRSVNQPQHF	TGTGCCAGCAGTAGGAGCGTCAATCAGCCCCAGCATTTT
many	TRBV2	-	TRBJ1-2	14	CASSETNRFYGYTF	TGTGCCAGCAGTGAGACGAACCGATTCTATGGCTACACCTTC
-	TRBV4-1	-	TRBJ2-1	17	CASSQVGRGPHYNEQFF	TGCGCCAGCAGCCAGGTCGGGCGGGGCCCACACTACAATGAGCAGTTCTTC
-	TRBV12-3/TRBV12-4	-	TRBJ2-5	13	CASSFIGGETQYF	TGTGCCAGCAGTTTTATTGGGGGAGAGACCCAGTACTTC
-	TRBV27	-	TRBJ1-1	15	CASSINRVGDTEAFF	TGTGCCAGCAGTATAAACAGGGTGGGAGACACTGAAGCTTTCTTT
-	TRBV2	TRBD2	TRBJ2-1	13	CASSEGLAGGRFF	TGTGCCAGCAGTGAAGGTCTAGCGGGGGGGCGGTTCTTC
few	TRBV7-8	-	TRBJ2-7	14	CASSRQAISYEQYF	TGTGCCAGCAGCCGACAGGCGATCTCCTACGAGCAGTACTTC
-	TRBV10-3	-	TRBJ1-5	15	CAISEGGNSNQPQHF	TGTGCCATCAGTGAGGGCGGAAATAGCAATCAGCCCCAGCATTTT
-	TRBV7-2	-	TRBJ1-6	14	CASTAGGVNSPLHF	TGTGCCAGCACCGCCGGCGGGGTAAATTCACCCCTCCACTTT
-	TRBV12-3/TRBV12-4	TRBD1	TRBJ1-4	14	CASSLGGQGRKLFF	TGTGCCAGCAGTTTAGGGGGACAGGGTAGAAAACTGTTTTTT
-	TRBV20-1	-	TRBJ2-5	13	CSLGGGRQETQYF	TGCAGTCTCGGCGGGGGCCGTCAAGAGACCCAGTACTTC
-	TRBV20-1	-	TRBJ1-1	14	CSATVSGEGTEAFF	TGCAGTGCTACCGTATCCGGGGAGGGAACTGAAGCTTTCTTT
few	TRBV7-2	-	TRBJ2-3	15	CASSFNGSPRDTQYF	TGTGCCAGCAGCTTTAACGGGAGCCCCAGAGATACGCAGTATTTT
-	TRBV4-3	TRBD2	TRBJ2-7	14	CASSQEGGTYEQYF	TGCGCCAGCAGCCAAGAGGGGGGGACTTACGAGCAGTACTTC
-	TRBV5-5	-	TRBJ1-1	15	CASSRRQDMNTEAFF	TGTGCCAGCAGCCGACGACAGGACATGAACACTGAAGCTTTCTTT
few	TRBV12-3/TRBV12-4	TRBD1	TRBJ2-2	17	CASSSPKTGVNTGELFF	TGTGCCAGCAGTTCCCCCAAAACAGGGGTGAACACCGGGGAGCTGTTTTTT
many	TRBV7-6	-	TRBJ2-1	14	CASSPFDRNNEQFF	TGTGCCAGCAGCCCATTCGACAGGAACAATGAGCAGTTCTTC
-	TRBV13	TRBD1	TRBJ2-6	19	CASSLTAQGARSGANVLTF	TGTGCCAGCAGCCTTACAGCACAGGGGGCGCGATCCGGGGCCAACGTCCTGACTTTC
-	TRBV6-5	-	TRBJ2-7	13	CASSYDSTYEQYF	TGTGCCAGCAGTTACGACTCCACCTACGAGCAGTACTTC
-	TRBV19	TRBD2	TRBJ2-5	13	CASTGGRQETQYF	TGTGCCAGTACGGGGGGGCGCCAAGAGACCCAGTACTTC
-	TRBV7-2	-	TRBJ2-1	13	CASSPLVVETQFF	TGTGCCAGCAGCCCGCTAGTGGTAGAGACCCAGTTCTTC
few	TRBV2	-	TRBJ2-3	14	CASTVGSDTDTQYF	TGTGCCAGCACAGTTGGTAGCGACACAGATACGCAGTATTTT
few	TRBV10-2	-	TRBJ2-1	15	CASSESNGADNEQFF	TGCGCCAGCAGTGAGTCGAACGGGGCCGACAATGAGCAGTTCTTC
-	TRBV3-1	TRBD1	TRBJ1-2	14	CASSQTGAIYGYTF	TGTGCCAGCAGCCAGACAGGGGCTATCTATGGCTACACCTTC
many	TRBV3-1	-	TRBJ2-7	15	CASSQDGGGALGQYF	TGTGCCAGCAGCCAAGATGGTGGAGGGGCCCTTGGGCAGTACTTC
-	TRBV12-3/TRBV12-4	TRBD2	TRBJ2-5	13	CASSGGARETQYF	TGTGCCAGCAGCGGGGGGGCCAGGGAGACCCAGTACTTC
few	TRBV7-2	-	TRBJ2-7	15	CASSLDTTGSYEQYF	TGTGCCAGCAGCTTAGATACCACAGGGAGCTACGAGCAGTACTTC
few	TRBV5-1	TRBD2	TRBJ2-3	17	CASSFRSSGGGSDTQYF	TGCGCCAGCAGCTTCCGCTCTAGCGGGGGAGGGTCAGATACGCAGTATTTT
-	TRBV5-1	-	TRBJ2-5	16	CASSPNAGHSLKTQYF	TGCGCCAGCAGCCCCAATGCGGGACACTCCCTTAAGACCCAGTACTTC
few	TRBV28	-	TRBJ1-6	14	CASTSGQMNSPLHF	TGTGCCAGCACTAGTGGACAGATGAATTCACCCCTCCACTTT
few	TRBV6-2/TRBV6-3	TRBD1	TRBJ2-7	16	CASSSGTGGLSYEQYF	TGTGCCAGCAGTTCCGGGACAGGGGGACTCTCCTACGAGCAGTACTTC
-	TRBV9	-	TRBJ1-2	15	CASSCGTQGNYGYTF	TGTGCCAGCAGCTGCGGGACTCAAGGAAACTATGGCTACACCTTC
-	TRBV7-9	-	TRBJ2-7	13	CASSYQDSYEQYF	TGTGCCAGCAGCTACCAGGACAGCTACGAGCAGTACTTC
few	TRBV25-1	TRBD1	TRBJ1-4	15	CASSDAGTVEEKLFF	TGTGCCAGCAGTGACGCCGGGACAGTCGAAGAAAAACTGTTTTTT
many	TRBV4-3	-	TRBJ2-5	15	CASSRQGGKQETQYF	TGCGCCAGCAGCCGCCAAGGGGGAAAACAAGAGACCCAGTACTTC
-	TRBV20-1	TRBD2	TRBJ2-1	16	CSARDLTSGAHNEQFF	TGCAGTGCTAGAGATCTAACTAGCGGGGCACACAATGAGCAGTTCTTC
-	TRBV4-3	-	TRBJ1-5	16	CASNQDMARDSQPQHF	TGCGCCAGCAACCAAGACATGGCCAGGGACTCTCAGCCCCAGCATTTT
many	TRBV20-1	TRBD1	TRBJ2-1	12	CSASTGDNEQFF	TGCAGTGCTAGTACAGGGGACAATGAGCAGTTCTTC
-	TRBV6-6	-	TRBJ1-5	13	CASSSEGNQPQHF	TGTGCCAGCAGTTCTGAGGGAAATCAGCCCCAGCATTTT
-	TRBV29-1	-	TRBJ2-2	14	CSVAGTLSTGELFF	TGCAGCGTTGCAGGGACCCTCAGCACCGGGGAGCTGTTTTTT
-	TRBV7-2	TRBD1	TRBJ1-6	20	CASSLSAGTGWESYNSPLHF	TGTGCCAGCAGCTTATCAGCCGGGACAGGGTGGGAGTCCTATAATTCACCCCTCCACTTT
-	TRBV7-9	-	TRBJ1-5	12	CASSHGHQPQHF	TGTGCCAGCAGCCACGGACATCAGCCCCAGCATTTT
few	TRBV15	-	TRBJ1-1	14	CATSSRAGLTEAFF	TGTGCCACCAGCAGCAGGGCGGGGTTAACTGAAGCTTTCTTT